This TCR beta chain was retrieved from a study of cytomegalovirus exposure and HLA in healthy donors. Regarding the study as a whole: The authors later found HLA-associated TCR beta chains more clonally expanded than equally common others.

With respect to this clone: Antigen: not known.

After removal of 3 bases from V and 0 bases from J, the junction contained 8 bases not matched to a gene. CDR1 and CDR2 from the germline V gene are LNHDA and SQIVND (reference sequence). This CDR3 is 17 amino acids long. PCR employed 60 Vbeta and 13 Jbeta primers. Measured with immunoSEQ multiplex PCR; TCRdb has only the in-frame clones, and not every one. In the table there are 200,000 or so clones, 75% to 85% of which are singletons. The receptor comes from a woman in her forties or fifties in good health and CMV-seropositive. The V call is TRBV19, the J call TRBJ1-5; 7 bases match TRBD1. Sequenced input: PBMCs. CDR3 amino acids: CASSILRTGSSNQPQHF. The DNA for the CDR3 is TGTGCCAGTAGTATCCTTCGGACAGGCTCTAGCAATCAGCCCCAGCATTTT.